This T cell receptor (beta chain) was sequenced during a study of glioma-infiltrating T cells after dendritic cell vaccination. Study details: Glioblastoma patients came from Phase I and II dendritic cell vaccination trials. The vaccine used monocyte-derived dendritic cells pulsed overnight with autologous tumor lysate. Study-level points and caveats: Higher TCR clonality did not directly relate to longer survival.

Some clones are missing from TCRdb's copy, which holds only in-frame ones; the method was immunoSEQ multiplex PCR. The table has some 99,000 clones, approximately 80% seen once. About this clone: The target antigen is unknown.

After removal of 3 bases from V and 4 bases from J, the junction contained 8 bases not matched to a gene. Germline V gene sequence: CDR1 MNHEY, CDR2 SMNVEV (reference sequence). The CDR3 is 16 residues long. Described time point: after dendritic cell vaccination, including at tumor progression/relapse. No glioblastoma patient carried an isocitrate dehydrogenase mutation. This chain links TRBV27 with TRBJ2-1, with TRBD2 matching over 8 bases. The receptor was isolated from a human donor with glioblastoma. The material sequenced was blood, taken after dendritic cell vaccination. DNA for the CDR3: TGTGCCAGCAGTTTGTCTTTTCGGGGGGGATACAATGAGCAGTTCTTC. Translated: CASSLSFRGGYNEQFF.